Below are 15 T cell receptor beta chains sequenced from a single sample in a study of T-cell memory formation after mild COVID-19. TCRdb re-analysed the 5' RACE reads in MiXCR, keeping a single row per CDR3 protein. Of 250,000 to 350,000 distinct CDR3 sequences in the sample, around 15% were seen once. The sequenced material came from PBMCs or a T cell subset sorted from them (not recorded which). The receptors here all came from a man between 18 and 29 years old who had mild COVID-19 (a few samples of this study predate the infection). Cell type and time point are not known.

Of note for this clonotype: The junction differs from germline at one of its ends, possibly a read error. V is TRBV12-3 or TRBV12-4 and J is TRBJ2-1, with TRBD2 matching 9 bases. The CDR3 extends over 14 amino acids. The CDR3 bases are TGTGACAGCAGTTTTCCGAGCGGGGGGCCCGAGCAGTTCTTC. As protein: CDSSFPSGGPEQFF.

The sample holds many counts of this clonotype. The V and J genes are TRBV4-2 and TRBJ2-1; TRBD2 matches 11 bases. J gave up 5 bases and V 4 bases, and 7 bases lay outside the gene matches. The length of the CDR3 is 16 residues. From germline, CDR1 is LGHNA and CDR2 YNFKEQ. This CDR3 is CASSLAGLADNNEQFF. The CDR3 DNA sequence: TGTGCCAGCAGCCTAGCGGGACTAGCGGACAACAATGAGCAGTTCTTC.

This chain links TRBV14 with TRBJ1-1, with D uncertain. The CDR3 loop spans 13 amino acids. Per the germline V gene, CDR1 is SGHDN and CDR2 is FVKESK. V lost 0 bases, J lost 11 bases, and 13 bases lay in between. This CDR3 is CASSQEGRIWAFF. The DNA for the CDR3 is TGTGCCAGCAGCCAAGAAGGTCGAATTTGGGCTTTCTTT.

Only a few counts were recorded for this clonotype. The chain has TRBV10-3 and TRBJ2-3; 8 bases are shared with TRBD2. The trim removed 3 bases at V and 2 bases at J, leaving 7 bases unmatched. This CDR3 is 16 amino acids long. From germline, CDR1 is ENHRY and CDR2 SYGVKD. The CDR3 loop reads CAISDRGGPPTDTQYF. The CDR3 region has the DNA TGTGCCATCAGTGATCGGGGGGGGCCGCCCACAGATACGCAGTATTTT.

This clonotype was seen a handful of times. The rearrangement links TRBV7-2 to TRBJ1-1; D call uncertain. This CDR3 has 12 residues. Trimming took 1 base from V and 5 from J, leaving 5 bases between them. Germline V gene sequence: CDR1 SGHTA, CDR2 FQGNSA. CDR3 nucleotide sequence: TGTGCCAGCAGCTTAGTGGAGACTGAAGCTTTCTTT. Its protein is CASSLVETEAFF. Together with reference TRBV7-2 and TRBJ1-1, the CDR3 gives the full variable domain: GAGVSQSPSNKVTEKGKDVELRCDPISGHTALYWYRQSLGQGLEFLIYFQGNSAPDKSGLPSDRFSAERTGGSVSTLTIQRTQQEDSAVYLCASSLVETEAFFGQGTRLTVV.

CDR3 in amino acids: CASSPQGGATEAFF. The CDR3 region has the DNA TGTGCCAGCTCACCGCAGGGTGGAGCGACTGAAGCTTTCTTT. The V gene is TRBV18, the J gene TRBJ1-1; the D gene is possibly TRBD1 (5 bases). Germline CDR1 is KGHSH and CDR2 is LQKENI. Trimming removed 3 bases from V and 5 bases from J, with 13 bases in between. This CDR3 comprises 14 residues. Complete variable domain (other parts from reference TRBV18 and TRBJ1-1): NAGVMQNPRHLVRRRGQEARLRCSPMKGHSHVYWYRQLPEEGLKFMVYLQKENIIDESGMPKERFSAEFPKEGPSILRIQQVVRGDSAAYFCASSPQGGATEAFFGQGTRLTVV.

This chain joins TRBV20-1 and TRBJ1-6; D gene ambiguous. The CDR3 contains 13 residues. Per germline, CDR1 DFQATT and CDR2 SNEGSKA (reference sequence). With 0 bases removed from V and 9 bases from J, the gap between germline ends came to 9 bases. This CDR3 is CSARDPGSSPLHF. The CDR3 DNA is TGCAGTGCTAGAGATCCGGGCAGTTCACCCCTCCACTTT.

This clonotype was counted many times. The CDR3 is CASSLRGGRNNYEQYF. The CDR3 DNA reads as TGCGCCAGCAGCTTGAGGGGGGGCCGTAACAACTACGAGCAGTACTTC. The rearrangement uses TRBV5-1 and TRBJ2-7; weak D call: TRBD2 (7 bases). CDR3 length equals 16 residues. V dropped 1 base and J dropped 3 bases, with 17 bases sitting between them. The germline V gene encodes CDR1 SGHRS and CDR2 YFSETQ.

The V and J genes are TRBV4-1 and TRBJ2-2; possibly TRBD1 for D (6 bases). CDR1 is MGHRA, CDR2 YSYEKL, per germline. V was trimmed by 2 bases and J by 7 bases, leaving 14 bases between them. This CDR3 has 15 amino acids. CDR3 loop: CASSQNREEGGELFF. For the CDR3, the DNA is TGCGCCAGCAGCCAAAACAGGGAAGAAGGCGGGGAGCTGTTTTTT.

V is TRBV29-1 and J is TRBJ1-6; D is ambiguous. CDR3 length: 12 residues. The germline gives CDR1 SQVTM, CDR2 ANQGSEA. The V and J ends lost 4 bases and 14 bases respectively, with 15 bases between them. The CDR3 DNA sequence: TGCAGCGTTGTCGTCCAGGCGGGGTCCCTCCACTTT. It translates to CSVVVQAGSLHF.

This chain joins TRBV7-9 and TRBJ1-1; no clear D. This CDR3 is 15 amino acids long. The V gene lost 6 bases and the J gene lost 3 bases, with 17 bases spanning the gap. Germline V gene data show CDR1 as SEHNR and CDR2 as FQNEAQ (reference sequence). CDR3 sequence: CASRRTNGPDTEAFF. The DNA for the CDR3 is TGTGCCAGCAGACGAACCAACGGGCCCGACACTGAAGCTTTCTTT.

CDR3 in amino acids: CAISQRRAVSGNTIYF. The CDR3 nucleotides read TGTGCCATCAGCCAACGCAGGGCGGTATCTGGAAACACCATATATTTT. The chain recombines TRBV10-3 with TRBJ1-3; TRBD1 is a possible D gene (5 bases). The CDR3 has 16 residues. The germline V gene has CDR1 ENHRY and CDR2 SYGVKD. Deletions cut 6 bases from V and 1 base from J, with 16 bases between.

The V gene is TRBV4-1, the J gene TRBJ1-2, with a tentative D call TRBD1 (5 bases). The germline V gene has CDR1 MGHRA and CDR2 YSYEKL. The CDR3 totals 17 residues. Trimming shortened V by 0 bases and J by 4 bases, and 18 bases separated the two germline ends. This chain's CDR3 is CASSQDPQGRMLYGYTF. The CDR3 nucleotides are TGCGCCAGCAGCCAAGACCCCCAGGGTAGAATGCTCTATGGCTACACCTTC.

This clonotype was found a few times. This chain links TRBV7-3 with TRBJ2-7; unclear D gene. This CDR3 contains 13 residues. V lost 5 bases and J lost 4, with 12 bases in between. The germline V gene has CDR1 SGHTA and CDR2 FQGTGA. The chain's CDR3 is CASSPMEPYEQYF. The CDR3 DNA sequence: TGTGCCAGCAGCCCGATGGAGCCATACGAGCAGTACTTC.

The CDR3 nucleotides read TGTGCCAGCAGCCAAGATGGTCAAGGGTTGGCGCCCCAGCATTTT. This encodes CASSQDGQGLAPQHF. The gene calls are TRBV4-2 and TRBJ1-5; no definite D call. Germline CDR1 is LGHNA and CDR2 is YNFKEQ. This CDR3 comprises 15 residues. V lost 0 bases to trimming and J lost 9 bases, with 15 bases between them.